This TCR beta chain was identified in a study of blood T cells in healthy people across ages. General observations from the study: TCR beta diversity per million T cells fell roughly linearly with age. In long-lived donors, naive CD4+ cell counts and diversity exceeded those of aged donors.

Germline CDR1 SEHNR, CDR2 FQNEAQ (reference sequence). The CDR3 is 18 amino acids. V lost 2 bases, J lost 3 bases, and 12 bases stayed unmatched. There are a few counts of this clonotype. Its cognate antigen is unknown. With a J-beta primer mix and a sample-barcoded 5' primer, a second PCR ran 7 to 11 cycles. All cDNA molecules were each tagged by a template-switch adaptor with 12 random nucleotides. TCRdb recomputed calls from the 5' RACE reads with MiXCR, one row per CDR3 protein. The sample shows 700,000 to 850,000 distinct CDR3 sequences, about 53% of them seen only once. Every donor contributed about 10 milliliters of peripheral blood by blood draw.

The clonotype comes from a man older than 75 in good health. Sample: blood. The gene calls are TRBV7-9 and TRBJ2-3, with TRBD2 matching over 9 bases. The CDR3 is CASSLLIGLAGLTDTQYF. The CDR3 nucleotides read TGTGCCAGCAGCTTATTGATCGGGCTAGCGGGACTTACAGATACGCAGTATTTT.